This paragraph reports one T cell receptor (beta chain). Its antigen is currently not known. There are no base qualities to consult, and no much larger clone falls within one base. Healthy HIV-negative adults with no recently reported acute infections or vaccinations were included as donors. Every donor was a Caucasian adult residing in Nashville, Tennessee, USA. Magnetic negative selection was used to enrich CD4+ T cells, after which naive cells were positively selected on CD45RA and the negative fraction became the memory subset. Blood was obtained by leukapheresis, after which PBMCs were separated by Ficoll-Histopaque density gradient centrifugation and cryopreserved in liquid nitrogen vapor phase. Analytical flow cytometry was used to check the purity and quantity of every magnetically sorted T cell population. Genomic DNA was isolated from every sorted fraction and measured by UV absorbance on a Nanodrop 2000c.

This record comes from a study of shared clonotypes between healthy human individuals (dated by TCRdb to the early 2020s). For context, the study as a whole: A couple of women and three men aged 18 to 49 years were included in the cohort. Each donor's leukapheresis produced roughly between roughly 0.85 and 9.5 billion PBMCs. The study deeply sequenced blood TCR repertoires of about 5 healthy adults to estimate repertoire size and the extent of clonotype sharing between individuals. Libraries were prepared and TCR repertoires were sequenced by different laboratories using diverse techniques, in order to increase sequencing depth and limit assay-specific biases. For each donor, three plates each were used for CD4 naive and CD4 memory, two plates were used for CD8 naive, and one plate was used for CD8 memory. The full study reports these points: Sampling was restricted to blood, and TCR repertoires in tissue are likely to differ from TCR repertoires in blood. Based on pairwise subsampling, the degree of clonotype sharing among donors was expected to be affected by sequencing depth. Naive subsets generally had larger estimated clonotype richness than memory subsets did. Compared with non-shared clonotypes, the clonotypes found in all four sorted-subset donors had higher generation probabilities. The small number of donors limited the genetic and exposure-history diversity represented. Even with the large sequencing depth, rarefaction of the sorted-subset datasets indicated that sequencing was incomplete. When several donors were compared, the shared fraction of clonotypes was about 5% for naive CD4, 3% to 4% for naive CD8, about 2.4% for memory CD4, and 0.4% for memory CD8.

In the germline V gene (reference sequence), CDR1 corresponds to PRHDT and CDR2 to FYEKMQ. The germline V end is reduced by 4 bases and the J end by 5 bases; junction bases left unmatched: 7. From cysteine to phenylalanine, the CDR3 is 16 amino acids long. The retained sequence is limited to the CDR3, 48 bases, with the frame set at the first base. Using the deep immunoSEQ assay, multiplex PCR amplified TCR CDR3 regions from genomic DNA. Extracted genomic DNA from each cell subset was spread evenly across all wells of several immunoSEQ 96-well plates, with each plate serving as a replicate. For sorted subsets, each replicate PCR was loaded with roughly 190 ng genomic DNA, equivalent to about 30,000 T cell genomes. The purified libraries were quantified using a Qubit 3.0 fluorometer, sized with a Bioanalyzer 2100, and then quantified again using the KAPA Library Quantification kit. Each immunoSEQ 96-well plate was sequenced on its own single-read 150-cycle Illumina NextSeq 550 flow cell. In the authors' own workflow: Because only junctional sequences without quality scores were contained in the immunoSEQ output, filtering matching that applied to full-length reads could not be performed. Sequences were annotated with PyIR, a Python wrapper for IgBLAST v1.9, using IMGT germline references to assign V/J genes and CDR3. Reads were filtered out if the reads had weak V/J assignments (E-value above 1e-6), no CDR3, stop codons, out-of-frame junctions, or ambiguous translated residues. V3J clonotypes were defined by identical inferred V gene, J gene, and CDR3 amino acid sequence. To compute the percentage overlap between repertoires, the number of shared unique clonotypes was divided by the size of the smaller repertoire. Three approaches were used to assess repertoire richness: RTK rarefaction, the Chao1 estimator, and Recon v2.1 estimates of unobserved clonotypes. OLGA was used to compute generation probabilities for all TCRbeta clonotypes that the gDNA method yielded from a handful of donors. The source is immuneACCESS, and TCRdb retained only in-frame sequences with V and J called. Part of the clones is not carried over; for the studies checked, unresolved V genes explain less than half of this, and the remainder is unexplained. That table supplies the V and J calls and clone size; D and trimming were determined from the DNA. The sample records a few million clones, approximately 95% of which are singletons. The ten most abundant clones make up 0.1% to 0.15% of the sample.

The TCR originated in a man aged 18 to 29 in good health. The sample taken for sequencing was naive CD4+ T cells sorted from blood. What this sample's cell subset or site label stands for: CD45RA+ positively selected. This receptor chain uses TRBV13 and TRBJ2-3; 12 central bases correspond to TRBD1. The DNA sequence reads TGTGCCAGCAGCTCCGGGACAGGGGGCGGCATAGATACGCAGTATTTT. Its protein is CASSSGTGGGIDTQYF.